Listed below are T cell receptor beta chains from one sample, sequenced in a study of beta chain features in type 1 diabetes. Assay used: immunoSEQ multiplex PCR; TCRdb lists only in-frame clones, some missing. The sample has about 280,000 clones; over 14% are singletons. The material sequenced was naive CD4+ T cells from blood. The receptors come from a man between 18 and 35 years old with type 1 diabetes. Each CDR3 is given with its conserved first and last residue. D genes are given only for firm matches. For some rows the clone size is stated as once, few or many, or as a class when expanded; others skip it.

V	D	size	J	DNA	CDR3
TRBV7-9	NA	few	TRBJ2-2	TGTGCCAGCAGCGCGCGGGGCGGGGAGCTGTTTTTT	CASSARGGELFF
TRBV9	NA	few	TRBJ2-3	TGTGCCAGCAGCGTAGTTGGGGGCGTCACAGATACGCAGTATTTT	CASSVVGGVTDTQYF
TRBV18	NA	few	TRBJ2-5	TGTGCCAGCTCACCAACGGGAAGGACAGAGACCCAGTACTTC	CASSPTGRTETQYF
TRBV7-2	NA	NA	TRBJ2-5	TGTGCCAGCAGCTTCAAGGGGATCCAAGAGACCCAGTACTTC	CASSFKGIQETQYF
TRBV5-1	TRBD2	NA	TRBJ2-5	TGCGCCAGCAGCTTGGCCTCTAGCGGGAGGGCTCAAGAGACCCAGTACTTC	CASSLASSGRAQETQYF
TRBV14	NA	few	TRBJ2-1	TGTGCCAGCAGCCAAAGCTCCTCCTACAATGAGCAGTTCTTC	CASSQSSSYNEQFF
TRBV7-9	NA	NA	TRBJ2-7	TGTGCCAGCAGCTTAGCGGGAGGCGTCTCCTACGAGCAGTACTTC	CASSLAGGVSYEQYF
TRBV5-1	TRBD1	NA	TRBJ2-3	TGCGCCAGCAGCTTGGTAGGGACAGGGGTTGCAGATACGCAGTATTTT	CASSLVGTGVADTQYF
TRBV30	NA	few	TRBJ1-5	TGTGCCTGGAGTCCCGGACAGCTCAATCAGCCCCAGCATTTT	CAWSPGQLNQPQHF
TRBV19	TRBD2	few	TRBJ2-2	TGTGCCAGTAGCCCGACTAGCTCCAGGCCCGGGGAGCTGTTTTTT	CASSPTSSRPGELFF
TRBV2	NA	few	TRBJ2-2	TGTGCCAGCAGCCAGGGTGGAACCGGGGAGCTGTTTTTT	CASSQGGTGELFF
TRBV30	NA	few	TRBJ1-1	TGTGCCTGGAGTGTTATTTCAGTGAACACTGAAGCTTTCTTT	CAWSVISVNTEAFF
TRBV27	NA	NA	TRBJ2-2	TGTGCCAGCAGTCTTGCGGGACCAAACACCGGGGAGCTGTTTTTT	CASSLAGPNTGELFF
TRBV19	NA	few	TRBJ1-4	TGTGCCAGTAGTGAATTTTCGGTCGGAAAACTGTTTTTT	CASSEFSVGKLFF
TRBV7-2	NA	NA	TRBJ1-2	TGTGCCAGCAGCCCGAACATCCGTTATGGCTACACCTTC	CASSPNIRYGYTF
TRBV27	NA	NA	TRBJ1-5	TGTGCCAGCAGTTTAACAGGGTCACAGCCCCAGCATTTT	CASSLTGSQPQHF
TRBV5-1	TRBD2	few	TRBJ2-1	TGCGCCAGCAGCTTGGGGCTAGCGGGCAGATACAATGAGCAGTTCTTC	CASSLGLAGRYNEQFF